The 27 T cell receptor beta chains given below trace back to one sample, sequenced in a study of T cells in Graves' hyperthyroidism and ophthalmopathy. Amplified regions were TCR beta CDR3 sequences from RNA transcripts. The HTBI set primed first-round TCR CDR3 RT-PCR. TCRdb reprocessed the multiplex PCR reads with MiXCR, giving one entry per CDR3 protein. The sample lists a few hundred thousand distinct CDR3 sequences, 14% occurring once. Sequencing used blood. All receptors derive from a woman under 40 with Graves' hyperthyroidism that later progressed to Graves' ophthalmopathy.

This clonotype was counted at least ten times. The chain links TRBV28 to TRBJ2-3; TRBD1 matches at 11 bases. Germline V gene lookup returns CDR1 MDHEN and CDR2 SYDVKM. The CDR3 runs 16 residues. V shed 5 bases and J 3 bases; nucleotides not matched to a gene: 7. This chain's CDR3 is CASSLNRDRGTDTQYF. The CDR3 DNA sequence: TGTGCCAGCAGTCTTAACCGGGACAGGGGGACAGATACGCAGTATTTT.

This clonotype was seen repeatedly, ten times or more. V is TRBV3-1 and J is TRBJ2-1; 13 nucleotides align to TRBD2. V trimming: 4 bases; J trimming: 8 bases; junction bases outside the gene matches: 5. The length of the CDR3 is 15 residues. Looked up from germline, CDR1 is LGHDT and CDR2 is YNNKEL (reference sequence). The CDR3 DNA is TGTGCCAGCAGCCCGGGACTAGCGGGAATAGATGAGCAGTTCTTC. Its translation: CASSPGLAGIDEQFF.

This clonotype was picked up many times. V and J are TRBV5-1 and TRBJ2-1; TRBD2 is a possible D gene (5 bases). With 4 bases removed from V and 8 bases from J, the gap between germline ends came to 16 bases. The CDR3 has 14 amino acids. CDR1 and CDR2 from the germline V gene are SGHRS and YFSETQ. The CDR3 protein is CASSATGPGDEQFF. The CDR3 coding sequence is TGCGCCAGCAGCGCGACCGGGCCCGGGGATGAGCAGTTCTTC.

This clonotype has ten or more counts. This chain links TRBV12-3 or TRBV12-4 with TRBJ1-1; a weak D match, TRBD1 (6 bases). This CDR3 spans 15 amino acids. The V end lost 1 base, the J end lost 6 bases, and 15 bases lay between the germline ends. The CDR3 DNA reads TGTGCCAGCAGTTTAGTGGGGGGGGCTGGGGCTGAAGCTTTCTTT. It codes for CASSLVGGAGAEAFF.

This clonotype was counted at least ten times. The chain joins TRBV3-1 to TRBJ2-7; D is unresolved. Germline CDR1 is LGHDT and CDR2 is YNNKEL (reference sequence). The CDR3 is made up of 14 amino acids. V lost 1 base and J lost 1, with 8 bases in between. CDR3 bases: TGTGCCAGCAGCCAAGGTGGGGTTTCCTACGAGCAGTACTTC. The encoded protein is CASSQGGVSYEQYF.

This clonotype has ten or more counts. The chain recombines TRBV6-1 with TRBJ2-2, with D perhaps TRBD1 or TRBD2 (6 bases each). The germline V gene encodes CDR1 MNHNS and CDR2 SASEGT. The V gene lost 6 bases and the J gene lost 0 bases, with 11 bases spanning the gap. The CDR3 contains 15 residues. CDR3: CASSRGPTNTGELFF. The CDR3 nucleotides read TGTGCCAGCAGCCGGGGGCCGACGAACACCGGGGAGCTGTTTTTT.

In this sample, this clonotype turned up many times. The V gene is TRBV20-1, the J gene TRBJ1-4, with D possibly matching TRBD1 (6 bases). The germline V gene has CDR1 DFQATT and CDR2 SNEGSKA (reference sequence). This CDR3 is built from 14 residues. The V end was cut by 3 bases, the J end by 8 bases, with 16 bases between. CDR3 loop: CSASLTGWGEKLFF. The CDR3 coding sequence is TGCAGTGCTAGCCTTACAGGGTGGGGAGAAAAACTGTTTTTT.

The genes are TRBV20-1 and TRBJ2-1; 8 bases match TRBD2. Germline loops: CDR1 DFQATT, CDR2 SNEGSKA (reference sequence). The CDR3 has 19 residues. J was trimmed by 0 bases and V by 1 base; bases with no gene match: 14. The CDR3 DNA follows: TGCAGTGCTAGAGGGGGGGGGAGTAGCGGGACTAACTCCTACAATGAGCAGTTCTTC. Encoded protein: CSARGGGSSGTNSYNEQFF.

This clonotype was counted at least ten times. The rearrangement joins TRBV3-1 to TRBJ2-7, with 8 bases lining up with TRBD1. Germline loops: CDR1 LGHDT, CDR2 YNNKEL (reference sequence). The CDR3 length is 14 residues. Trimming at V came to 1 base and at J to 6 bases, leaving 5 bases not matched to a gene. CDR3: CASSQGDRGFEQYF. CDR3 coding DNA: TGTGCCAGCAGCCAAGGCGACAGGGGATTCGAGCAGTACTTC.

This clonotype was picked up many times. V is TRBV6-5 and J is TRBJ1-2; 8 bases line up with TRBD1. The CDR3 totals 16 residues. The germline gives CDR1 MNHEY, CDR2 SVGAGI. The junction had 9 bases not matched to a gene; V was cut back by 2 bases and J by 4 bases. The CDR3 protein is CASSYGQGKGTYGYTF. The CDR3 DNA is TGTGCCAGCAGTTACGGACAGGGAAAAGGGACCTATGGCTACACCTTC.

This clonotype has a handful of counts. The chain's CDR3 is CASSLASGSVRNEQFF. The CDR3 DNA sequence: TGTGCCAGCAGCCTCGCTAGCGGGAGTGTAAGGAATGAGCAGTTCTTC. This chain joins TRBV9 and TRBJ2-1, with 10 bases matching TRBD2. Per the germline V gene, CDR1 is SGDLS and CDR2 is YYNGEE. This CDR3 region has 16 residues. Unmatched junction bases numbered 11, after V lost 4 bases and J lost 7 bases. The full variable domain, rest sourced from reference TRBV9 and TRBJ2-1, is DSGVTQTPKHLITATGQRVTLRCSPRSGDLSVYWYQQSLDQGLQFLIQYYNGEERAKGNILERFSAQQFPDLHSELNLSSLELGDSALYFCASSLASGSVRNEQFFGPGTRLTVL.

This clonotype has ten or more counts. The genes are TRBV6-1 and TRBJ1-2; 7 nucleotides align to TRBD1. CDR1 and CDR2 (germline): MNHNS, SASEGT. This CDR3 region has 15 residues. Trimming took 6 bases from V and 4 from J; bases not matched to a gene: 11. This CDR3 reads CASSQAGQGGYGYTF. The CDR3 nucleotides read TGTGCCAGCAGCCAAGCAGGCCAGGGGGGCTATGGCTACACCTTC.

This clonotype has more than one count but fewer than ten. Here the CDR3 DNA reads TGTGCCTGGAGTGTGAGGCAGGGGGCTCTGGGAGAGACCCAGTACTTC. As protein: CAWSVRQGALGETQYF. The J gene is TRBJ2-5, the V gene TRBV30; 8 bases are a match to TRBD1. The CDR3 is 16 amino acids. V shed 0 bases and J 4 bases; nucleotides not matched to a gene: 10. Germline V gene lookup returns CDR1 GTSNPN and CDR2 SVGIG (reference sequence).

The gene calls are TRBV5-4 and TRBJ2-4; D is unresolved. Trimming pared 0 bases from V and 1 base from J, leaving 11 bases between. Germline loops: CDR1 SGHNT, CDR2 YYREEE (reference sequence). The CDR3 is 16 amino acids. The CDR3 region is CASSLDRKGAKNIQYF. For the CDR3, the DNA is TGTGCCAGCAGCTTGGATAGGAAGGGTGCCAAAAACATTCAGTACTTC.

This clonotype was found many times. CDR3 DNA: TGTGCCATCAGTGAGTCCGAAGGAACCAATGAGCAGTTCTTC. It yields the protein CAISESEGTNEQFF. The rearrangement joins TRBV10-3 to TRBJ2-1; D is ambiguous. The V gene lost 0 bases and the J gene lost 6 bases, with 9 bases spanning the gap. Germline V gene data show CDR1 as ENHRY and CDR2 as SYGVKD. CDR3 length: 14 residues.

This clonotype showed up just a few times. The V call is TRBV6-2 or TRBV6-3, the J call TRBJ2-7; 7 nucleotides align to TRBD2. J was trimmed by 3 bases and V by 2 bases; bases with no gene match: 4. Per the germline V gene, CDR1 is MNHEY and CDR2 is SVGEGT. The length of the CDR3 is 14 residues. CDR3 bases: TGTGCCAGCAGTTACGAAGCGGGGTACTACGAGCAGTACTTC. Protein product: CASSYEAGYYEQYF.

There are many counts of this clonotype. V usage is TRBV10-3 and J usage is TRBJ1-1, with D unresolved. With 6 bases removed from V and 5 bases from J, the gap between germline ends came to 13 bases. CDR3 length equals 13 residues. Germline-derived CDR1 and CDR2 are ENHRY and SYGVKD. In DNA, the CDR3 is TGTGCCATCAGAGAAGGAGAGAGAACTGAAGCTTTCTTT. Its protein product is CAIREGERTEAFF.

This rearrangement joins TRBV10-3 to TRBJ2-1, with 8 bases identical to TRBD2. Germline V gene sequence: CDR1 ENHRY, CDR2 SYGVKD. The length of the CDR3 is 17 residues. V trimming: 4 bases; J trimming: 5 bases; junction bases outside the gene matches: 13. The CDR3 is CAISGFSGAGGHNEQFF. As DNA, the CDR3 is TGTGCCATCAGTGGATTCTCGGGGGCGGGAGGTCACAATGAGCAGTTCTTC.

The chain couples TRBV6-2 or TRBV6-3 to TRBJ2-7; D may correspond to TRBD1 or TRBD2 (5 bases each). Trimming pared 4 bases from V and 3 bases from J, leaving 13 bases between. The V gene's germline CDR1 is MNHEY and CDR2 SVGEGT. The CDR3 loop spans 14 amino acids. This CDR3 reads CASSSRAGSYEQYF. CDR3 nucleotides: TGTGCCAGCAGTTCCCGGGCAGGGAGCTACGAGCAGTACTTC.

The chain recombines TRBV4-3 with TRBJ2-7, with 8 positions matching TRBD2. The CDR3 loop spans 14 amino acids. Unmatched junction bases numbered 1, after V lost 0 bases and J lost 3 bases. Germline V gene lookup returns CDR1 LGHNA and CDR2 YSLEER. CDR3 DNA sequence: TGCGCCAGCAGCCAAGATACTAGCGGCTACGAGCAGTACTTC. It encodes CASSQDTSGYEQYF.

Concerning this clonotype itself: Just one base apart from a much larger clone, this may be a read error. Here the CDR3 DNA reads TGTGCCGGTAGTATGCAGGATCTTAGCAATCAGCCCCAGCATTTT. As protein: CAGSMQDLSNQPQHF. This rearrangement joins TRBV19 to TRBJ1-5; no reliable D call. This CDR3 region has 15 residues. Germline lookup yields CDR1 LNHDA and CDR2 SQIVND (reference sequence).

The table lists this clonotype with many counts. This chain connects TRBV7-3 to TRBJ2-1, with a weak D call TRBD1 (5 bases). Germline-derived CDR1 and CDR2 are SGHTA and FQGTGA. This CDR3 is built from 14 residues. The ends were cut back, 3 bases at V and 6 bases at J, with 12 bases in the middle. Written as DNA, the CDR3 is TGTGCCAGCAGCTTGGATGGGGCTGGCAATGAGCAGTTCTTC. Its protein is CASSLDGAGNEQFF.

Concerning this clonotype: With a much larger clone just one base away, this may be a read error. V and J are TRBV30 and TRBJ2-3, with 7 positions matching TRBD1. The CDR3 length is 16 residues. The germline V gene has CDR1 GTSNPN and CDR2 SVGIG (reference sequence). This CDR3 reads CAWSIGTDPSTGTQYF. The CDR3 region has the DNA TGTGCCTGGAGTATCGGGACAGATCCTAGCACAGGTACGCAGTATTTT.

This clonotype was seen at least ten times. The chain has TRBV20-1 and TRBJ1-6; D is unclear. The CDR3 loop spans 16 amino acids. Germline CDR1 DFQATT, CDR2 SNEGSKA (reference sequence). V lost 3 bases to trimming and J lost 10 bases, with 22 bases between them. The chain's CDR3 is CSASRGSRYSKSPLHF. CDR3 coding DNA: TGCAGTGCTAGTCGCGGCAGTCGGTACTCTAAATCACCCCTCCACTTT.

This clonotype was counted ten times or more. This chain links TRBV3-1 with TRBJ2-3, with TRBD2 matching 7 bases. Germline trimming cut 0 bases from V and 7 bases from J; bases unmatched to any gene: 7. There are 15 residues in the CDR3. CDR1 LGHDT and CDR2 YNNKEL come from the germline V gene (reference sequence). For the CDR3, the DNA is TGTGCCAGCAGCCAAGAGGGGGGGACGGTCAATACGCAGTATTTT. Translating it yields CASSQEGGTVNTQYF.

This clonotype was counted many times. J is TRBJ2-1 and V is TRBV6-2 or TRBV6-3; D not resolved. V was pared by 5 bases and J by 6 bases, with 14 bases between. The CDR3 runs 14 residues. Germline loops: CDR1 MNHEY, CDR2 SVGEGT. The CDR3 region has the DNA TGTGCCAGCAGTGTCCCACTCGGGCTCAATGAGCAGTTCTTC. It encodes CASSVPLGLNEQFF.

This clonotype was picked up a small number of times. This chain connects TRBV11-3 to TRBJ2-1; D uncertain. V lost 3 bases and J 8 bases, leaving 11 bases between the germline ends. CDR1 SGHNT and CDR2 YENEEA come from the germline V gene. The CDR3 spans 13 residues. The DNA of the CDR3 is TGTGCCAGCAGCTTCGCTAGTGGCGATGAGCAGTTCTTC. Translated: CASSFASGDEQFF.